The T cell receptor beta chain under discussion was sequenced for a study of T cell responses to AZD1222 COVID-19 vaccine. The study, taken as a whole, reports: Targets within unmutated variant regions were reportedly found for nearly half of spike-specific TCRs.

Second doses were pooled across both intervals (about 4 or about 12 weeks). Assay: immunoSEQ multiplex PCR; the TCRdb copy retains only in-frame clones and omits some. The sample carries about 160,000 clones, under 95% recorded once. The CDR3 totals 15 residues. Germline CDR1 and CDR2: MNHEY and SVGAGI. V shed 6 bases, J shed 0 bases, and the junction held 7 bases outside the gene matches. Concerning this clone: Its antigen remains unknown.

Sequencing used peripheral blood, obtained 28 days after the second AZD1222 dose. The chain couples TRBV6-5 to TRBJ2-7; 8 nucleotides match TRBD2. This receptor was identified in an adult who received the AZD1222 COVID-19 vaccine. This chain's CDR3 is CASRITSGSSYEQYF. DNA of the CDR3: TGTGCCAGCAGAATAACTAGCGGCAGCTCCTACGAGCAGTACTTC.